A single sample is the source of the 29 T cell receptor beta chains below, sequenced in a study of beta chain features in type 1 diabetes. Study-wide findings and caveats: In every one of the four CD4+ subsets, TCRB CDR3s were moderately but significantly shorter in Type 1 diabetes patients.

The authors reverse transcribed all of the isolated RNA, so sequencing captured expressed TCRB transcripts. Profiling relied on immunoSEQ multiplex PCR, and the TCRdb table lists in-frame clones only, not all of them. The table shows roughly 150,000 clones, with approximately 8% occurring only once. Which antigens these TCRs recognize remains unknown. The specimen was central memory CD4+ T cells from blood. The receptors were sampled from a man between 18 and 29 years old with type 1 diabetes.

CDR3 sequence reads: CASSFRTGLLKNIQYF. The CDR3 DNA sequence: TGTGCCAGCAGCTTCCGGACAGGGTTACTCAAAAACATTCAGTACTTC. V gene TRBV7-2 combines with J gene TRBJ2-4; 8 bases are shared with TRBD1. Per germline, CDR1 SGHTA and CDR2 FQGNSA. This CDR3 spans 16 amino acids. V lost 3 bases, J lost 3 bases, and 7 bases stayed unmatched.

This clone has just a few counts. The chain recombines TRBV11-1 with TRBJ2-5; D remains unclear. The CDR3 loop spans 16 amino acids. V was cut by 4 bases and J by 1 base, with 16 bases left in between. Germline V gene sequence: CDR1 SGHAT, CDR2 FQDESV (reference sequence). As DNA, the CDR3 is TGTGCCAGCAGCTCACGAAGTAGCAGTCTCCAAGAGACCCAGTACTTC. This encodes CASSSRSSSLQETQYF. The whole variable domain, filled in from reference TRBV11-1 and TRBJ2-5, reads EAEVAQSPRYKITEKSQAVAFWCDPISGHATLYWYRQILGQGPELLVQFQDESVVDDSQLPKDRFSAERLKGVDSTLKIQPAELGDSAMYLCASSSRSSSLQETQYFGPGTRLLVL.

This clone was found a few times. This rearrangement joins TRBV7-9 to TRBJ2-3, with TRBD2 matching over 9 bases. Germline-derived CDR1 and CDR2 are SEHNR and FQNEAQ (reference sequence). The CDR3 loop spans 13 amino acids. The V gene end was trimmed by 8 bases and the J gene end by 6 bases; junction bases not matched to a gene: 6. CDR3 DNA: TGTGCCAGCGCGGCTAGCGGGGTGGATACGCAGTATTTT. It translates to CASAASGVDTQYF.

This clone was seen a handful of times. The CDR3 here is CASSLLSGYSNQPQHF. DNA for the CDR3: TGTGCCAGCAGTTTATTGAGCGGGTATAGCAATCAGCCCCAGCATTTT. The chain has TRBV28 and TRBJ1-5; D gene unclear. The CDR3 has 16 amino acids. Germline V gene data show CDR1 as MDHEN and CDR2 as SYDVKM. V was shortened by 1 base and J by 0 bases, with 10 bases between the two germline ends.

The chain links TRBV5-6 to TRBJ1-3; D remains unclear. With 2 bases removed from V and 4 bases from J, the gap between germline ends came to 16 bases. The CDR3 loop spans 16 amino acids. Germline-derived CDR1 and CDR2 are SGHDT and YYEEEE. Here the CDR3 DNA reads TGTGCCAGCAGCTTTGACGGGGAGCCAGCAGGAAACACCATATATTTT. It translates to CASSFDGEPAGNTIYF.

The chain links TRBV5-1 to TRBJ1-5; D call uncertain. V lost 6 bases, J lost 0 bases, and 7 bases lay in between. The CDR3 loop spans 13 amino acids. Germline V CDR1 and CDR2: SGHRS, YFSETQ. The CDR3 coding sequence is TGCGCCAGCAAGATAGATAGCAATCAGCCCCAGCATTTT. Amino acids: CASKIDSNQPQHF.

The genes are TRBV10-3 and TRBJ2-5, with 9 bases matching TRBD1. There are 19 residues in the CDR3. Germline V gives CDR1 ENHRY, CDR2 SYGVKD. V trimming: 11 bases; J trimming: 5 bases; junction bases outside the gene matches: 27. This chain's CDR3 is CAARPGTGKGVAALETQYF. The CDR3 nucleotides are TGTGCCGCACGGCCCGGGACAGGGAAGGGCGTAGCGGCCCTGGAGACCCAGTACTTC.

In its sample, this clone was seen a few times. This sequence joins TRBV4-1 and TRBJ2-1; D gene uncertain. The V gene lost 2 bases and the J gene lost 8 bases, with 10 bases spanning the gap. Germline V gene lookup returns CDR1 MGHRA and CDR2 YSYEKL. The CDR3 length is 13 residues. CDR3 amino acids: CASSQQPADEQFF. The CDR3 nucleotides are TGCGCCAGCAGCCAACAACCCGCGGATGAGCAGTTCTTC.

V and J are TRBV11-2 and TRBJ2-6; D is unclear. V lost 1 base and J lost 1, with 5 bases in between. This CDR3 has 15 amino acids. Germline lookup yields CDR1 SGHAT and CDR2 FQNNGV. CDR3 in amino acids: CASSLAQSGANVLTF. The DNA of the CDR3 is TGTGCCAGCAGCTTAGCACAGTCTGGGGCCAACGTCCTGACTTTC.

The CDR3 loop is CASRAGTGGFKIYEQYF. DNA of the CDR3: TGTGCCAGCAGAGCGGGGACAGGGGGCTTCAAGATCTACGAGCAGTACTTC. The chain joins TRBV2 to TRBJ2-7, with 12 positions matching TRBD1. The V gene's germline CDR1 is SNHLY and CDR2 FYNNEI. The CDR3 consists of 17 residues. V lost 6 bases and J lost 3; bases outside the gene matches: 12.

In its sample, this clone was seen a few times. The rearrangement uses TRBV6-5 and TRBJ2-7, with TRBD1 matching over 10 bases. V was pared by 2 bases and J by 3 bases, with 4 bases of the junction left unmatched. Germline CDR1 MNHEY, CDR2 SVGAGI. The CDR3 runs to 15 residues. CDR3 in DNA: TGTGCCAGCAGTTACCAGGGACAGGGGATCTACGAGCAGTACTTC. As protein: CASSYQGQGIYEQYF.

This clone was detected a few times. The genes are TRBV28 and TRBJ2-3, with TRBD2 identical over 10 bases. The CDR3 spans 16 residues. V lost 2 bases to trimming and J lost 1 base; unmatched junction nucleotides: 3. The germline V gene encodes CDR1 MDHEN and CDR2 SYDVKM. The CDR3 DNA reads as TGTGCCAGCAGTTTAAGGCTAGCGGGGGGCACAGATACGCAGTATTTT. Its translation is CASSLRLAGGTDTQYF.

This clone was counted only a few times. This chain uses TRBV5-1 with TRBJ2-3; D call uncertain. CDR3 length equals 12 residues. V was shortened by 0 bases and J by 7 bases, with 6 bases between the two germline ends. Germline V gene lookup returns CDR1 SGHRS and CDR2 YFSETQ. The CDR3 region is CASSLDIHTQYF. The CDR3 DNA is TGCGCCAGCAGCTTGGACATTCATACGCAGTATTTT.

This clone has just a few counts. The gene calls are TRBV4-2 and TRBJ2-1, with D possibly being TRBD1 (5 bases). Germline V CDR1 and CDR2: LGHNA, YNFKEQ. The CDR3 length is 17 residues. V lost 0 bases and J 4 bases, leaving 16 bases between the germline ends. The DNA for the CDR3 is TGTGCCAGCAGCCAAGATGGCCCGTCGACAGATTACAATGAGCAGTTCTTC. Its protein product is CASSQDGPSTDYNEQFF.

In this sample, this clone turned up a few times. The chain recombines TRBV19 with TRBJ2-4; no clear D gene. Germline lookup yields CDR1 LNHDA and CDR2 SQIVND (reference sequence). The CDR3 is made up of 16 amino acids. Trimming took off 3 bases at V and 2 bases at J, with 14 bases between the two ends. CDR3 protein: CASSIVSTLTKNIQYF. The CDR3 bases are TGTGCCAGTAGTATCGTATCTACCCTAACCAAAAACATTCAGTACTTC.

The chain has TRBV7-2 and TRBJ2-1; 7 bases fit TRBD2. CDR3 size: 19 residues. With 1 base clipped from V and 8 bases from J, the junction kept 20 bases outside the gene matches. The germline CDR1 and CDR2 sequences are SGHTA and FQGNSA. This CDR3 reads CASSLVGGASDTRVDEQFF. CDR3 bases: TGTGCCAGCAGCTTAGTGGGAGGGGCTAGCGACACGAGAGTCGATGAGCAGTTCTTC.

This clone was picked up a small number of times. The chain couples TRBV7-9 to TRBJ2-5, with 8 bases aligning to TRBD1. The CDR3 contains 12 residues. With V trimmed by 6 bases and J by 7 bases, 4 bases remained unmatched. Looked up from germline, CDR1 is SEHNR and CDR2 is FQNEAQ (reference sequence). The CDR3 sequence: CASRTGQGTQYF. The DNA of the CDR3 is TGTGCCAGCAGAACCGGACAGGGGACCCAGTACTTC. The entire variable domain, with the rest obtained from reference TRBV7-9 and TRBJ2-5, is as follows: DTGVSQNPRHKITKRGQNVTFRCDPISEHNRLYWYRQTLGQGPEFLTYFQNEAQLEKSRLLSDRFSAERPKGSFSTLEIQRTEQGDSAMYLCASRTGQGTQYFGPGTRLLVL.

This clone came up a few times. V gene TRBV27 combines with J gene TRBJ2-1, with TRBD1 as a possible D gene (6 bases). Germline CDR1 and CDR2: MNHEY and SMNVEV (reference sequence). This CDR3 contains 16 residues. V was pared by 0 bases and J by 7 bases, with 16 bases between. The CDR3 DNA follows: TGTGCCAGCAGTTTATCCCTGGACAGAAAGGCTAATGAGCAGTTCTTC. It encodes CASSLSLDRKANEQFF.

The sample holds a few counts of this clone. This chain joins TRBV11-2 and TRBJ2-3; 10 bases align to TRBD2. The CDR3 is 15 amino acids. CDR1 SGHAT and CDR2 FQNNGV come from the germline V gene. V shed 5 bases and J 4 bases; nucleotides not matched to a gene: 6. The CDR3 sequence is CASSPGTSVSDTQYF. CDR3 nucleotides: TGTGCCAGCAGCCCCGGGACTAGCGTCTCAGATACGCAGTATTTT.

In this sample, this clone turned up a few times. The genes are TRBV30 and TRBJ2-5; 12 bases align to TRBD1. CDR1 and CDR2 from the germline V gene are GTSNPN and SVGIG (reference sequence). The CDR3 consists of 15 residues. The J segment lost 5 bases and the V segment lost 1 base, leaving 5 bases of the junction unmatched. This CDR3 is CAWSDRDRGQETQYF. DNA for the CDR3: TGTGCCTGGAGTGACCGGGACAGGGGGCAGGAGACCCAGTACTTC. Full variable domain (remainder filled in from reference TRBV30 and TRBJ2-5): SQTIHQWPATLVQPVGSPLSLECTVEGTSNPNLYWYRQAAGRGLQLLFYSVGIGQISSEVPQNLSASRPQDRQFILSSKKLLLSDSGFYLCAWSDRDRGQETQYFGPGTRLLVL.

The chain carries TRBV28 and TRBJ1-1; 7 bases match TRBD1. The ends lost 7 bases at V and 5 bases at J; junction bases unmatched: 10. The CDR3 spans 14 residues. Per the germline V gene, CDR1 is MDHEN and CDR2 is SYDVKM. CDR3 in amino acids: CASISTGLGTEAFF. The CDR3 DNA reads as TGTGCCAGCATTTCGACAGGGTTAGGGACTGAAGCTTTCTTT.

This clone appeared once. CDR3 in amino acids: CASTPGGGENYGYTF. CDR3 DNA: TGTGCCAGCACCCCAGGAGGAGGAGAAAACTATGGCTACACCTTC. The V gene is TRBV6-4, the J gene TRBJ1-2; D call uncertain. Germline assignment: CDR1 MRHNA and CDR2 SNTAGT. The CDR3 extends over 15 amino acids. V lost 7 bases to trimming and J lost 2 bases, with 17 bases between them.

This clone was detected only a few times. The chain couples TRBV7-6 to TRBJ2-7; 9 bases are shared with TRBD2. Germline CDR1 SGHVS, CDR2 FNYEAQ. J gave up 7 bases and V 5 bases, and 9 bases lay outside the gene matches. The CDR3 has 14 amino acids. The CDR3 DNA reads TGTGCCAGCAGCCCAGCGGGGGGAGGCAAGGAGCAGTACTTC. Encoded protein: CASSPAGGGKEQYF.

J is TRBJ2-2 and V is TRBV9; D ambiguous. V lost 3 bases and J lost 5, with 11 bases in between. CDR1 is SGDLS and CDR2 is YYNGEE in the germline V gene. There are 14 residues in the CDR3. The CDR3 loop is CASSAAIMTGELFF. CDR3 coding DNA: TGTGCCAGCAGCGCCGCGATTATGACCGGGGAGCTGTTTTTT. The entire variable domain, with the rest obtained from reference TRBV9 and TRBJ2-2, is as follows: DSGVTQTPKHLITATGQRVTLRCSPRSGDLSVYWYQQSLDQGLQFLIQYYNGEERAKGNILERFSAQQFPDLHSELNLSSLELGDSALYFCASSAAIMTGELFFGEGSRLTVL.

The CDR3 sequence: CASSHRDRVEKLFF. The CDR3 region has the DNA TGTGCCAGCAGCCACCGGGACAGGGTTGAAAAACTGTTTTTT. The chain uses TRBV11-2 and TRBJ1-4; 9 nucleotides align to TRBD1. After removal of 5 bases from V and 7 bases from J, the junction contained 5 bases not matched to a gene. The CDR3 is made up of 14 amino acids. The germline V gene has CDR1 SGHAT and CDR2 FQNNGV.

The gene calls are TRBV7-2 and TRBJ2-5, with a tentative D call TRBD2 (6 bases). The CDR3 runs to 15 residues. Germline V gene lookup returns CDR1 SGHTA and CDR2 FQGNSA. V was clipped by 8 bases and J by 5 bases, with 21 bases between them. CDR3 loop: CASGARSGARETQYF. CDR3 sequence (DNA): TGTGCCAGCGGAGCCCGGTCGGGAGCTAGGGAGACCCAGTACTTC.

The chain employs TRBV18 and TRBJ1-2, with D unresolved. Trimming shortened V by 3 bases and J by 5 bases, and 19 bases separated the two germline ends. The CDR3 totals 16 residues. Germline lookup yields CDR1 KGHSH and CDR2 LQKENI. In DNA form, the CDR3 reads TGTGCCAGCTCACCGGATATGTCCGGACTAACATATGGCTACACCTTC. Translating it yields CASSPDMSGLTYGYTF.

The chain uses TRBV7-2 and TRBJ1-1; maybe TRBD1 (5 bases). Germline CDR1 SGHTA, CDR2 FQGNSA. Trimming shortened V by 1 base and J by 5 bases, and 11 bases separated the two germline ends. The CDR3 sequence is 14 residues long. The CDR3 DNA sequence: TGTGCCAGCAGCTTAGTGACAGAAGGGACTGAAGCTTTCTTT. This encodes CASSLVTEGTEAFF.

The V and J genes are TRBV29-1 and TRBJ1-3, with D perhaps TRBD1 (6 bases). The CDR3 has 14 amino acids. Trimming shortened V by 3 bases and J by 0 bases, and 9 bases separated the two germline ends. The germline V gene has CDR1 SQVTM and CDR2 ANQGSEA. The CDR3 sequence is CSVDGGASGNTIYF. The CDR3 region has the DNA TGCAGCGTTGATGGGGGGGCCTCTGGAAACACCATATATTTT.